The next 27 T cell receptor beta chains were all read from a single sample in a study of tumor-infiltrating lymphocytes in primary liver carcinoma. The input was around 530 ng total RNA; TCR beta cDNA was made from it with a constant-region primer. Libraries covering TCR beta were generated through three nested multiplex PCR rounds (using a slightly modified ARM-PCR). For roughly 11 cycles apiece, the opening two PCR rounds ran with TRBV1-TRBV30 forward primers and a C-beta reverse primer. TCRdb itself ran the multiplex PCR reads through MiXCR, one entry per CDR3 protein. The data hold about 78,000 distinct CDR3 sequences, with about 70% observed a single time. Without any cell sorting, about 20-32 mg of bulk tissue yielded co-extracted RNA and DNA. Sequences were obtained from liver tumor tissue from sampling region 4. The subset is: tumor region T4, right-lateral pole. These receptors were taken from a woman aged 60-75 years with primary liver carcinoma and hepatitis B virus infection.

As regards this clonotype: A much larger clone lies one base from this, so it may be a read error. The chain recombines TRBV5-1 with TRBJ1-1, with D uncertain. The CDR3 length is 13 residues. Trimming pared 9 bases from V and 6 bases from J, leaving 18 bases between. Germline loops: CDR1 SGHRS, CDR2 YFSETQ. CDR3 sequence: CATSRGDDSEAFF. CDR3 in DNA: TGCGCCACCTCCCGCGGTGACGACTCTGAAGCTTTCTTT.

Note on this clonotype: Germline and junction disagree at one end, which may indicate a read error. The V gene is TRBV11-2, the J gene TRBJ2-3; 7 bases map to TRBD1. The V gene's germline CDR1 is SGHAT and CDR2 FQNNGV. This CDR3 comprises 16 residues. The CDR3 reads CTSSIAGQAITDTQYF. The CDR3, as DNA: TGTACCAGCAGCATAGCCGGACAGGCAATCACAGATACGCAGTATTTT.

Details on this clonotype: The junction and the germline gene differ at one end; a read error may be behind it. The V gene is TRBV11-2, the J gene TRBJ2-2, with a weak D call TRBD2 (6 bases). The CDR3 is 13 residues long. The germline gives CDR1 SGHAT, CDR2 FQNNGV. CDR3 in amino acids: CTSSLDGTGELVF. As DNA, the CDR3 is TGTACCAGCAGCCTAGATGGGACTGGGGAGCTGGTTTTT.

Ten or more counts support this clonotype. In DNA, the CDR3 is TGCAGCGTCCAAACGGAGACCCAGTACTTC. Translating gives CSVQTETQYF. The chain is built from TRBV29-1 and TRBJ2-5; D ambiguous. The CDR3 has 10 residues. From germline, CDR1 is SQVTM and CDR2 ANQGSEA. The germline V and J ends were trimmed by 6 bases and 5 bases, with 7 bases remaining between them.

In this sample, this clonotype turned up a few times. V usage is TRBV28 and J usage is TRBJ2-7, with 9 bases identical to TRBD2. CDR1 MDHEN and CDR2 SYDVKM come from the germline V gene. Trimming took 7 bases from V and 7 from J; bases not matched to a gene: 14. There are 15 residues in the CDR3. CDR3 sequence: CASTSGAGGSGEQYF. DNA for the CDR3: TGTGCCAGCACCTCCGGTGCGGGAGGGTCGGGAGAGCAGTACTTC.

This clonotype was found many times. The genes are TRBV29-1 and TRBJ1-1; D uncertain. The V gene lost 2 bases and the J gene lost 5 bases, with 15 bases spanning the gap. Per germline, CDR1 SQVTM and CDR2 ANQGSEA. This CDR3 region has 14 residues. CDR3 nucleotide sequence: TGCAGCGTTGAACAATCGGGTGGAAGGACTGAAGCTTTCTTT. This codes for CSVEQSGGRTEAFF.

To note about this clonotype: No conserved phenylalanine or tryptophan ends this CDR3, so it is likely a read error. The chain recombines TRBV11-3 with TRBJ2-3; 8 positions match TRBD1. Germline V gene lookup returns CDR1 SGHNT and CDR2 YENEEA. The CDR3 extends over 16 amino acids. The CDR3 is CTSSPRQGSSTDTQYL. The CDR3 bases are TGTACCAGCAGCCCCCGACAGGGGTCGAGCACAGATACGCAGTATCTT.

CDR3 loop: CANSAAMSRGNIGTEAFF. The CDR3 region has the DNA TGTGCCAACAGCGCCGCCATGAGCAGGGGGAATATTGGCACTGAAGCTTTCTTT. This sequence joins TRBV6-2 or TRBV6-3 and TRBJ1-1; 7 nucleotides agree with TRBD1. This CDR3 comprises 18 residues. Trimming cost V 10 bases and J 4 bases; bases outside gene matches: 24. From germline, CDR1 is MNHEY and CDR2 SVGEGT.

This chain uses TRBV7-8 with TRBJ2-3; TRBD1 agrees at 10 bases. Germline V gene lookup returns CDR1 SGHVS and CDR2 FQNEAQ. The CDR3 loop spans 15 amino acids. Trimming took 4 bases from V and 3 from J; bases not matched to a gene: 4. CDR3 protein: CASSSRTGGTDTQYF. The CDR3 DNA reads as TGTGCCAGCAGCTCCCGGACAGGGGGAACAGATACGCAGTATTTT.

This clonotype has at least ten counts. The V gene is TRBV28, the J gene TRBJ2-2; possible D gene TRBD2, 7 bases. CDR1 is MDHEN and CDR2 is SYDVKM in the germline V gene. This CDR3 comprises 19 residues. Trimming removed 4 bases from V and 7 bases from J, with 28 bases in between. CDR3 nucleotides: TGTGCCAGCAGTTCCTTACCCAGGGCGGGGGCCCTCGGGGGCGGGGAGCTGTTTTTT. This translates into CASSSLPRAGALGGGELFF.

About this clonotype: This is likely a read error, given that the CDR3 carries no conserved phenylalanine or tryptophan at its end. The chain couples TRBV4-2 to TRBJ1-6; possibly TRBD1 for D (6 bases). V lost 8 bases, J lost 7 bases, and 21 bases lay in between. The CDR3 loop spans 16 amino acids. In germline, CDR1 is LGHNA, CDR2 YNFKEQ. CDR3 DNA sequence: TGTGCCAGCGACCAAGACCCGGGACACGGGAATTCACCCCTCCACCTT. It encodes CASDQDPGHGNSPLHL.

This clonotype is labeled medium-sized. V and J are TRBV11-1 and TRBJ2-1, with 13 positions matching TRBD2. The CDR3 is 15 amino acids. Trimming removed 3 bases from V and 5 bases from J; junction bases left unmatched: 1. Germline CDR1 reads SGHAT; CDR2 reads FQDESV (reference sequence). The CDR3 nucleotides read TGTGCCAGCAGCTTCGGACTAGCGGGAGACAATGAGCAGTTCTTC. Amino acid sequence: CASSFGLAGDNEQFF.

The sample holds a few counts of this clonotype. The rearrangement links TRBV29-1 to TRBJ2-3; 10 bases match TRBD2. Germline V gene sequence: CDR1 SQVTM, CDR2 ANQGSEA. This CDR3 has 14 residues. The CDR3: CGVTGTSDTDTQYF. In nucleotides, the CDR3 is TGCGGTGTTACCGGGACTAGCGACACAGATACGCAGTATTTT.

This clonotype showed up just once. Since no conserved phenylalanine or tryptophan closes the CDR3, a read error is the likely cause. The DNA is omitted, as the CDR3 cannot be located on it reliably, and the CDR3 follows TCRdb's listing. The chain joins TRBV7-3 to TRBJ2-7. The length of the CDR3 is 13 amino acids, counting both ends. Germline V CDR1 and CDR2: SGHTA, FQGTGA. The CDR3 reads CASSLNRAHEQQL.

Ten or more counts support this clonotype. The rearrangement joins TRBV6-4 to TRBJ2-2; the D gene is possibly TRBD2 (6 bases). V gave up 4 bases and J gave up 6 bases, with 12 bases separating them. The germline V gene has CDR1 MRHNA and CDR2 SNTAGT. The CDR3 is made up of 14 amino acids. In DNA form, the CDR3 reads TGTGCCAGCAGTGTAGCCAGGGACTCCGGGGAGCTGTTTTTT. It encodes CASSVARDSGELFF.

This chain uses TRBV28 with TRBJ2-7; tentatively, D is TRBD2 (5 bases). Per germline, CDR1 MDHEN and CDR2 SYDVKM. The CDR3 is 14 residues long. V was shortened by 6 bases and J by 6 bases, with 18 bases between the two germline ends. The CDR3 coding sequence is TGTGCCAGCAGGGAACTGGCTAGCATCAGCGAGCAGTACTTC. This sequence encodes CASRELASISEQYF.

Turning to this clonotype: One end of the junction does not line up with germline, which may come from a read error. The CDR3 DNA reads TGTGACAGCAGCGCCGGACAGAGGGGACTAGCGGGAGGATTCAATGAACAGTTCTTC. Protein product: CDSSAGQRGLAGGFNEQFF. The chain recombines TRBV11-3 with TRBJ2-1, with 15 bases matching TRBD2. The CDR3 sequence is 19 residues long. CDR1 is SGHNT, CDR2 YENEEA, per germline.

The chain employs TRBV4-1 and TRBJ2-1, with D tentatively TRBD2 (5 bases). Trimming cost V 0 bases and J 16 bases, with 25 bases left between them. Germline CDR1 is MGHRA and CDR2 is YSYEKL. This CDR3 is built from 16 residues. The CDR3 nucleotides are TGCGCCAGCAGCCAAGATCTCGCGCTGGAGGACCGGAACCAATTCTTC. Residues: CASSQDLALEDRNQFF.

As to this clonotype: The junction shows a germline mismatch at one end, possibly a read error. The chain carries TRBV28 and TRBJ1-6; possibly TRBD1 for D (5 bases). Germline CDR1 MDHEN, CDR2 SYDVKM. This CDR3 has 15 amino acids. The CDR3 DNA is TGTGCCAGCAGCGTAGCCGGACACTTTAATTCACCCTTCCACTTT. Translating it yields CASSVAGHFNSPFHF.

This clonotype has a single count. Its ends do not fully match the called genes, so a read error is possible. CDR3 coding DNA: TGCGCCAGCACTGAGGAACTGGCGGGAGGGCGAAAGAGCCAGTACTTC. Translation: CASTEELAGGRKSQYF. The chain links TRBV10-2 to TRBJ2-5; 9 bases agree with TRBD2. Germline V gene sequence: CDR1 WSHSY, CDR2 SAAADI. This CDR3 spans 16 amino acids.

The V call is TRBV12-3 or TRBV12-4, the J call TRBJ2-3; TRBD2 is a possible D gene (5 bases). Trimming left V 6 bases short and J 7 bases short, with 20 bases between. CDR3 length equals 15 residues. The CDR3 DNA reads as TGTGCCAGCAGCCTAAGTGCCGGGAACGCAAATACGCAGTATTTT. As protein: CASSLSAGNANTQYF.

Note on this clonotype: A much larger clone sits a single nucleotide away, making a read error possible. The rearrangement uses TRBV6-4 and TRBJ1-1; TRBD1 is a possible D gene (6 bases). The V gene lost 6 bases and the J gene lost 1 base, with 12 bases spanning the gap. This CDR3 is built from 14 residues. Germline lookup yields CDR1 MRHNA and CDR2 SNTAGT. For the CDR3, the DNA is TGTGCCAGCAGGGACAGCGATACGAACACTGAAGCTTTCTTT. This encodes CASRDSDTNTEAFF.

There are many counts of this clonotype. The chain is built from TRBV6-5 and TRBJ2-3, with 11 bases that match TRBD2. CDR3 size: 16 residues. In germline, CDR1 is MNHEY, CDR2 SVGAGI. V lost 6 bases to trimming and J lost 6 bases; unmatched junction nucleotides: 11. CDR3 in DNA: TGTGCCAGCAGAGAGATAGCGGGAGGGCGGCGGGATACGCAGTATTTT. Translated: CASREIAGGRRDTQYF.

Concerning this clonotype: An end of the junction differs from the germline gene, which may be a read error. J is TRBJ2-5 and V is TRBV6-2 or TRBV6-3; D unclear. CDR3 length: 14 amino acids. From germline, CDR1 is MNHEY and CDR2 SVGEGT. CDR3 coding DNA: TGTGTCAGCAGTTACGCCACCCCCCGAGGGACCCAGTACTTC. Protein sequence: CVSSYATPRGTQYF.

This clonotype was seen many times. V gene TRBV6-6 combines with J gene TRBJ2-5, with a weak D call TRBD2 (7 bases). With 6 bases removed from V and 1 base from J, the gap between germline ends came to 21 bases. Per the germline V gene, CDR1 is MNHNY and CDR2 is SVGAGI (reference sequence). The CDR3 runs to 17 residues. The CDR3 coding sequence is TGTGCCAGCAGCCGCTCCCGAGGGGGGGCGGCCCAAGAGACCCAGTACTTC. Its protein is CASSRSRGGAAQETQYF.

This clonotype was recorded at least ten times. The chain links TRBV30 to TRBJ2-5; 8 bases agree with TRBD1. Trimming at V came to 7 bases and at J to 1 base, leaving 5 bases not matched to a gene. Looked up from germline, CDR1 is GTSNPN and CDR2 is SVGIG (reference sequence). The CDR3 loop spans 13 amino acids. The CDR3 sequence is CALEGTGQETQYF. CDR3 DNA sequence: TGTGCCTTGGAAGGGACAGGCCAAGAGACCCAGTACTTC.

Regarding this clonotype: Mismatch with germline at one junction end may stem from a read error. V gene TRBV29-1 combines with J gene TRBJ2-3; 7 bases are shared with TRBD2. Germline values: CDR1 SQVTM, CDR2 ANQGSEA. The CDR3 is 16 amino acids. CDR3 loop: CCVEGTGRFNTDTQYF. The CDR3 nucleotides read TGCTGCGTTGAAGGAACCGGGAGGTTTAATACAGATACGCAGTATTTT.